This TCR beta chain emerged from a study of control samples from healthy donors and cancer patients. Produced via immunoSEQ multiplex PCR; TCRdb's table is partial and in-frame only. The table records 150,000 to 200,000 clones, about nine tenths of them present only once. The CDR3 length is 15 residues. The V end was cut by 5 bases, the J end by 3 bases, with 13 bases between. Germline-derived CDR1 and CDR2 are ENHRY and SYGVKD. The sample was blood. This clonotype was sampled from a woman younger than 45 in good health. The chain couples TRBV10-3 to TRBJ1-4; D gene unclear. The CDR3 protein is CAISKAGPANEKLFF. The CDR3 DNA sequence: TGTGCCATCAGTAAAGCCGGGCCAGCTAATGAAAAACTGTTTTTT.